This is a list of T cell receptor beta chains from one sample in a study of blood T cell repertoires in COVID-19. The assay was immunoSEQ multiplex PCR, and TCRdb's table has in-frame clones only and misses some. Here the sample spans roughly 340,000 clones, around 91% being singletons. The source material was peripheral blood. These receptors all come from a woman younger than 30 who had recovered from COVID-19. Both conserved end residues are part of each CDR3. A D gene is named only where the DNA matches it firmly. Some rows mark clone size as missing; the rest say once, few, many or name a class of expanded clone.

v_call	d_call	j_call	clone_size	cdr3_aa	cdr3_nt
TRBV11-3	TRBD1	TRBJ2-6	.	CASSFWTGASGANVLTF	TGTGCCAGCAGCTTCTGGACAGGGGCCTCTGGGGCCAACGTCCTGACTTTC
TRBV10-1	.	TRBJ1-1	.	CASSSRAGATEAFF	TGCGCCAGCAGCTCCAGGGCGGGAGCCACTGAAGCTTTCTTT
TRBV27	TRBD1	TRBJ1-2	.	CASSLSRGQGYTF	TGTGCCAGCAGTTTATCGAGGGGGCAAGGCTACACCTTC
TRBV14	.	TRBJ2-6	once	CASSQARWRGSGANVLTF	TGTGCCAGCAGCCAAGCTCGATGGAGGGGATCTGGGGCCAACGTCCTGACTTTC
TRBV7-8	.	TRBJ1-4	.	CASSLWTVATNEKLFF	TGTGCCAGCAGCTTGTGGACAGTTGCAACTAATGAAAAACTGTTTTTT
TRBV27	.	TRBJ2-1	.	CASSLRSTVNYNEQFF	TGTGCCAGCAGTTTAAGGTCGACTGTTAATTACAATGAGCAGTTCTTC
TRBV6-2/TRBV6-3	TRBD1	TRBJ1-2	.	CASSYTPTGLYGYTF	TGTGCCAGCAGTTACACCCCGACAGGGCTCTATGGCTACACCTTC
TRBV9	.	TRBJ1-2	once	CASSVAVQNYGYTF	TGTGCCAGCAGCGTAGCGGTACAGAACTATGGCTACACCTTC
TRBV27	.	TRBJ2-5	.	CASRGLVETQYF	TGTGCCAGCAGGGGGCTGGTAGAGACCCAGTACTTC
TRBV19	TRBD1	TRBJ1-3	.	CASSKTGPGNTIYF	TGTGCCAGTAGTAAGACAGGGCCTGGAAACACCATATATTTT
TRBV6-6	.	TRBJ1-2	.	CASSPWGGANYGYTF	TGTGCCAGCAGTCCCTGGGGGGGAGCTAACTATGGCTACACCTTC
TRBV6-1	TRBD2	TRBJ2-1	.	CASSDDAGGAYNEQFF	TGTGCCAGCAGTGATGATGCGGGAGGGGCCTACAATGAGCAGTTCTTC